The 10 T cell receptor beta chains below were found in one sample sequenced in a study of graft-versus-host responses after intestinal transplantation. The assay was immunoSEQ multiplex PCR, and TCRdb's table has in-frame clones only and misses some. The sample contains some 23,000 clones, roughly 94% of which appear only once. The sequencing used PBMCs, collected 156 days after intestinal transplant. The receptors derive from a human patient who received an intestinal transplant, so some T cells may come from the graft donor.

V gene TRBV28 combines with J gene TRBJ1-5, with TRBD1 as a possible D gene (6 bases). From germline, CDR1 is MDHEN and CDR2 SYDVKM. This CDR3 is built from 15 residues. Trimming took 2 bases from V and 5 from J, leaving 13 bases between them. CDR3 bases: TGTGCCAGCAGTTTACGGGGGGCGGGTGATCAGCCCCAGCATTTT. This sequence encodes CASSLRGAGDQPQHF. The full variable domain, rest sourced from reference TRBV28 and TRBJ1-5, is DVKVTQSSRYLVKRTGEKVFLECVQDMDHENMFWYRQDPGLGLRLIYFSYDVKMKEKGDIPEGYSVSREKKERFSLILESASTNQTSMYLCASSLRGAGDQPQHFGDGTRLSIL.

This chain connects TRBV4-3 to TRBJ1-6, with no clear D. Germline V lookup: CDR1 LGHNA, CDR2 YSLEER. The CDR3 is 15 amino acids. Trimming removed 0 bases from V and 0 bases from J, with 3 bases in between. The CDR3 loop reads CASSQDISYNSPLHF. Written as DNA, the CDR3 is TGCGCCAGCAGCCAAGACATCTCCTATAATTCACCCCTCCACTTT.

The genes are TRBV5-8 and TRBJ1-1; D call uncertain. The CDR3 has 12 amino acids. Trimming removed 1 base from V and 4 bases from J, with 5 bases in between. The germline V gene has CDR1 SGHTS and CDR2 YDEGEE. The CDR3 DNA reads TGTGCCAGCAGCTTGCTTCCCACTGAAGCTTTCTTT. Translating it yields CASSLLPTEAFF.

This chain joins TRBV11-2 and TRBJ2-5; no reliable D call. Germline lookup yields CDR1 SGHAT and CDR2 FQNNGV. The CDR3 covers 15 residues. The germline V and J ends were trimmed by 2 bases and 2 bases, with 12 bases remaining between them. CDR3: CASSLNSHLQETQYF. Written as DNA, the CDR3 is TGTGCCAGCAGCTTAAACTCGCACCTACAAGAGACCCAGTACTTC.

The V gene is TRBV7-6, the J gene TRBJ1-2; D gene ambiguous. The CDR3 extends over 13 amino acids. CDR1 is SGHVS and CDR2 is FNYEAQ in the germline V gene. The ends were cut back, 4 bases at V and 4 bases at J, with 10 bases in the middle. CDR3 protein: CASSSNPLYGYTF. CDR3 coding DNA: TGTGCCAGCAGCTCAAACCCCCTCTATGGCTACACCTTC.

The V call is TRBV19, the J call TRBJ1-1; a weak D match, TRBD1 (5 bases). This CDR3 region has 13 residues. Per germline, CDR1 LNHDA and CDR2 SQIVND (reference sequence). The V end lost 4 bases, the J end lost 8 bases, and 14 bases lay between the germline ends. The CDR3 DNA sequence: TGTGCCAGTAGTACCGTGACGGGGGAGGAAGCTTTCTTT. This gives the protein CASSTVTGEEAFF.

This chain links TRBV5-1 with TRBJ2-7; D perhaps matches TRBD1 (7 bases). Between the trimmed V and J ends, which lost 2 bases and 5 bases, there was a span of 20 bases. Per germline, CDR1 SGHRS and CDR2 YFSETQ. The CDR3 sequence is 16 residues long. The CDR3 DNA follows: TGCGCCAGCAGCTTTATCCCTCGACAGGGAGGCCACGAGCAGTACTTC. Protein product: CASSFIPRQGGHEQYF.

This chain uses TRBV4-1 with TRBJ1-1, with TRBD1 as a possible D gene (5 bases). CDR3 length: 14 amino acids. Trimming removed 2 bases at V and 4 bases at J, with 11 bases between. CDR1 is MGHRA and CDR2 is YSYEKL in the germline V gene. The CDR3, as DNA: TGCGCCAGCAGCCAAACCGTGAGGGGCACTGAAGCTTTCTTT. Translation: CASSQTVRGTEAFF.

The J gene is TRBJ1-2, the V gene TRBV5-8, with D possibly matching TRBD1 (5 bases). The germline gives CDR1 SGHTS, CDR2 YDEGEE. Trimming removed 6 bases at V and 3 bases at J, with 15 bases between. The CDR3 is made up of 14 amino acids. CDR3 in DNA: TGTGCCAGCACCTTTGAAGGGGCCCACTATGGCTACACCTTC. Translating it yields CASTFEGAHYGYTF.

This chain links TRBV19 with TRBJ2-2; D remains unclear. The V end lost 5 bases, the J end lost 0 bases, and 16 bases lay between the germline ends. This CDR3 has 17 amino acids. From germline, CDR1 is LNHDA and CDR2 SQIVND (reference sequence). The CDR3 sequence: CASSFIGGVANTGELFF. The CDR3 bases are TGTGCCAGTAGTTTTATAGGCGGAGTCGCGAACACCGGGGAGCTGTTTTTT.